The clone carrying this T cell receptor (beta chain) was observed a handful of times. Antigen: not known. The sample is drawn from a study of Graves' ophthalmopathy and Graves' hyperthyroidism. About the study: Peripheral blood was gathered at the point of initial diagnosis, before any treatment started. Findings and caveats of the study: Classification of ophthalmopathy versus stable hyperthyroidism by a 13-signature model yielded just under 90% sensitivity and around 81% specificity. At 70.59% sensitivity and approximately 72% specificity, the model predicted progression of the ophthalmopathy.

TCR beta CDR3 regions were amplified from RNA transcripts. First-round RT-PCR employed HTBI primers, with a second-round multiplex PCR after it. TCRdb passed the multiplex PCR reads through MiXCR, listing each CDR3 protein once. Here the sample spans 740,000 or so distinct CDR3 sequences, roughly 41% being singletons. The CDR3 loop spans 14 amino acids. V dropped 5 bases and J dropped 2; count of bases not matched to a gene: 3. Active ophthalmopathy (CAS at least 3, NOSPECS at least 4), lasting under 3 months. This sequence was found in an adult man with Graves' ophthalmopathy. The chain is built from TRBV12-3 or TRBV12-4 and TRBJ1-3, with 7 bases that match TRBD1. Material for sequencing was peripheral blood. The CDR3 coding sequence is TGTGCCAGCAGTAAGACAGGGACTGGAAACACCATATATTTT. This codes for CASSKTGTGNTIYF.